Below are 4 T cell receptor beta chains sequenced from a single sample in a study of CD8 T cells in Susac syndrome. RNA totalling about 0.5 to 1 ug underwent reverse transcription with random hexamers. TCRdb re-called the immunoSEQ multiplex PCR reads through MiXCR, storing one row per CDR3 protein. The data hold around 81,000 distinct CDR3 sequences, with 94% observed a single time. The sequenced sample consisted of CD8+ T cells from PBMCs. These receptors were taken from a human donor with Susac syndrome.

The chain combines TRBV5-1 with TRBJ2-5; a weak D match, TRBD2 (6 bases). V lost 3 bases, J lost 4 bases, and 13 bases lay in between. CDR1 and CDR2 from the germline V gene are SGHRS and YFSETQ. The CDR3 extends over 14 amino acids. CDR3 in DNA: TGCGCCAGCAGCTCGACTAGTCGGCGAGAGACCCAGTACTTC. As protein: CASSSTSRRETQYF.

The chain joins TRBV5-1 to TRBJ2-5, with 7 bases that match TRBD2. The CDR3 is 15 residues long. CDR1 is SGHRS and CDR2 is YFSETQ in the germline V gene. Trimming took 2 bases from V and 5 from J; bases not matched to a gene: 9. The CDR3, as DNA: TGCGCCAGCAGCTTTGAGGGAGGGCTACTCGAGACCCAGTACTTC. Encoded protein: CASSFEGGLLETQYF.

The rearrangement links TRBV15 to TRBJ2-1, with D maybe TRBD2 (6 bases). V lost 5 bases and J 9 bases, leaving 17 bases between the germline ends. The V gene's germline CDR1 is LNHNV and CDR2 YYDKDF (reference sequence). CDR3 length equals 14 residues. CDR3 in DNA: TGTGCCACCAGCTTCCGGGAGATTAAGAGTGAGCAGTTCTTC. Translation gives CATSFREIKSEQFF.

The chain carries TRBV25-1 and TRBJ2-5, with D maybe TRBD2 (5 bases). Trimming cost V 4 bases and J 0 bases, with 9 bases left between them. This CDR3 spans 14 amino acids. Germline CDR1 MGHDK, CDR2 SYGVNS. The CDR3 DNA follows: TGTGCCAGCAGTGCCTGGGGAGACCAAGAGACCCAGTACTTC. The encoded protein is CASSAWGDQETQYF.